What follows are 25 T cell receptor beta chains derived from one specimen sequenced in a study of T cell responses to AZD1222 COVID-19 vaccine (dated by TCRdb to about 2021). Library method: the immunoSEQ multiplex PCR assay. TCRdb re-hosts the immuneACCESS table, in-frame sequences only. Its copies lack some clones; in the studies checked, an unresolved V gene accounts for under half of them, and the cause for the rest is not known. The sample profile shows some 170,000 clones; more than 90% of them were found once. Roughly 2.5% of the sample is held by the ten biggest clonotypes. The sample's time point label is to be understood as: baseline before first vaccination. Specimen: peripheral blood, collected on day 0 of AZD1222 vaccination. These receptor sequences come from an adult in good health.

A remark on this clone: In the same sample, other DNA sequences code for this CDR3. For the CDR3, the DNA is TGTGCCAGTAGTATCGACAGGGCAACCGGGGAGCTGTTTTTT. Amino acids: CASSIDRATGELFF. The V gene is TRBV19, the J gene TRBJ2-2; 7 nucleotides line up with TRBD1. The germline CDR1 and CDR2 sequences are LNHDA and SQIVND (reference sequence). The trim removed 3 bases at V and 5 bases at J, leaving 3 bases unmatched. CDR3 length equals 14 residues.

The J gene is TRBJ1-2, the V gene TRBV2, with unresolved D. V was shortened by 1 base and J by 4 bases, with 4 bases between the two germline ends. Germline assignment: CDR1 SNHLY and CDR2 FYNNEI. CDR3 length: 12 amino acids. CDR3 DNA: TGTGCCAGCAGTGAAGGGGTCTATGGCTACACCTTC. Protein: CASSEGVYGYTF. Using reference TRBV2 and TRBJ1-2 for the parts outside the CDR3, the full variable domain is EPEVTQTPSHQVTQMGQEVILRCVPISNHLYFYWYRQILGQKVEFLVSFYNNEISEKSEIFDDQFSVERPDGSNFTLKIRSTKLEDSAMYFCASSEGVYGYTFGSGTRLTVV.

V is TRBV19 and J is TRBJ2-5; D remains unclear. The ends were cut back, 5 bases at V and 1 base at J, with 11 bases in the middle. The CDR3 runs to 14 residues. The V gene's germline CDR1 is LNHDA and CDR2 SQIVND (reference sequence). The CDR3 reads CASSPPGSQETQYF. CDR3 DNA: TGTGCCAGTAGTCCTCCAGGAAGCCAAGAGACCCAGTACTTC.

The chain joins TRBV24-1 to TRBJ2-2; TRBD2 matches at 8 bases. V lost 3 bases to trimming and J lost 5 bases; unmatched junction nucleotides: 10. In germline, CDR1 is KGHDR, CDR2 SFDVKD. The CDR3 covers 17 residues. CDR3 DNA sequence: TGTGCCACCAGTGATGCTCCGGGACTAGGTCGTACCGGGGAGCTGTTTTTT. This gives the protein CATSDAPGLGRTGELFF.

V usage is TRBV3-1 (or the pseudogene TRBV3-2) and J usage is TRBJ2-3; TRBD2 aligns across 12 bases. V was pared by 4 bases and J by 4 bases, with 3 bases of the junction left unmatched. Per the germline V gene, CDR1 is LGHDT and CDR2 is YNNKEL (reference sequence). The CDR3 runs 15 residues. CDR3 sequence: CASSLLAGGPDTQYF. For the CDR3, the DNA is TGTGCCAGCAGCCTGCTAGCGGGAGGGCCAGATACGCAGTATTTT.

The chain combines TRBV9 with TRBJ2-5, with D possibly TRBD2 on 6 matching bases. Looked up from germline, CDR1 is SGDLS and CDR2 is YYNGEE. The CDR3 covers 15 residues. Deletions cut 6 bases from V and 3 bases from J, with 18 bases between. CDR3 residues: CASTFSLGREETQYF. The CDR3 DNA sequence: TGTGCCAGCACGTTTTCCCTCGGGAGAGAAGAGACCCAGTACTTC.

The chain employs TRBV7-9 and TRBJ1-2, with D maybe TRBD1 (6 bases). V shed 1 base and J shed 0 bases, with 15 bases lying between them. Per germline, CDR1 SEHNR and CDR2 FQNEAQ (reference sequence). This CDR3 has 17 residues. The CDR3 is CASSLGRGAESNYGYTF. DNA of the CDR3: TGTGCCAGCAGCTTAGGGAGGGGGGCCGAATCTAACTATGGCTACACCTTC.

CDR3 in DNA: TGTGCCAGCAGCCGGCGAAGCGGAGTCTACAATGAGCAGTTCTTC. Its translation: CASSRRSGVYNEQFF. This chain joins TRBV3-1 (or the pseudogene TRBV3-2) and TRBJ2-1; the D gene is possibly TRBD2 (5 bases). With 4 bases removed from V and 3 bases from J, the gap between germline ends came to 13 bases. Germline V CDR1 and CDR2: LGHDT, YNNKEL (reference sequence). This CDR3 has 15 residues.

CDR3 protein: CASSIGDRTTDTQYF. In DNA form, the CDR3 reads TGTGCCAGTAGTATCGGGGACAGAACAACAGATACGCAGTATTTT. V is TRBV19 and J is TRBJ2-3; 7 positions agree with TRBD1. V lost 3 bases and J lost 3; bases outside the gene matches: 6. The CDR3 runs 15 residues. CDR1 is LNHDA, CDR2 SQIVND, per germline (reference sequence). The full variable domain, rest sourced from reference TRBV19 and TRBJ2-3, is DGGITQSPKYLFRKEGQNVTLSCEQNLNHDAMYWYRQDPGQGLRLIYYSQIVNDFQKGDIAEGYSVSREKKESFPLTVTSAQKNPTAFYLCASSIGDRTTDTQYFGPGTRLTVL.

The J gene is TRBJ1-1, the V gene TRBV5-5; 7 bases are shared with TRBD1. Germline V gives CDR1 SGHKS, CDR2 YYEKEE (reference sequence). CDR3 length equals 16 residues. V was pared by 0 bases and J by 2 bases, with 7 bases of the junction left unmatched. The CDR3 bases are TGTGCCAGCAGCTTGGACGAGGGGGCCCCTAACACTGAAGCTTTCTTT. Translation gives CASSLDEGAPNTEAFF.

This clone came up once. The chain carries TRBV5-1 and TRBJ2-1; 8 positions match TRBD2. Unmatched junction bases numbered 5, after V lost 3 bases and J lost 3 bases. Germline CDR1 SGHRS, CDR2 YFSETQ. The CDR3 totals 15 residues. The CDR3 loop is CASSSGGTSYNEQFF. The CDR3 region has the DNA TGCGCCAGCAGCTCCGGGGGGACTAGCTACAATGAGCAGTTCTTC. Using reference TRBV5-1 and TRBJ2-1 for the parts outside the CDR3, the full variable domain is KAGVTQTPRYLIKTRGQQVTLSCSPISGHRSVSWYQQTPGQGLQFLFEYFSETQRNKGNFPGRFSGRQFSNSRSEMNVSTLELGDSALYLCASSSGGTSYNEQFFGPGTRLTVL.

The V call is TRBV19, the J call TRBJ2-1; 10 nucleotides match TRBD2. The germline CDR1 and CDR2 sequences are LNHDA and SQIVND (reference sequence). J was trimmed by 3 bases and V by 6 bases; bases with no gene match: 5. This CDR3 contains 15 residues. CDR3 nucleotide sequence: TGTGCCAGTAGCTCCGGGACTAGCGACTACAATGAGCAGTTCTTC. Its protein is CASSSGTSDYNEQFF.

The DNA for the CDR3 is TGTGCCAGCAGTGAAGTGGGCAACTGGGCTTACTTC. This encodes CASSEVGNWAYF. The chain is built from TRBV2 and TRBJ2-5; unclear D gene. Deletions cut 1 base from V and 14 bases from J, with 14 bases between. The length of the CDR3 is 12 residues. In germline, CDR1 is SNHLY, CDR2 FYNNEI. Full variable domain (remainder filled in from reference TRBV2 and TRBJ2-5): EPEVTQTPSHQVTQMGQEVILRCVPISNHLYFYWYRQILGQKVEFLVSFYNNEISEKSEIFDDQFSVERPDGSNFTLKIRSTKLEDSAMYFCASSEVGNWAYFGPGTRLLVL.

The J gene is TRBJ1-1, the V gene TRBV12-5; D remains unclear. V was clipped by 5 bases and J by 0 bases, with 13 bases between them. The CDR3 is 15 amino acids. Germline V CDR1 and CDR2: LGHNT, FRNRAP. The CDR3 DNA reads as TGTGCTAGTGGTACGGGGATTCACATGAACACTGAAGCTTTCTTT. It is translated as CASGTGIHMNTEAFF. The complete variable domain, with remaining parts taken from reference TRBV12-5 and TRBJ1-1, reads DARVTQTPRHKVTEMGQEVTMRCQPILGHNTVFWYRQTMMQGLELLAYFRNRAPLDDSGMPKDRFSAEMPDATLATLKIQPSEPRDSAVYFCASGTGIHMNTEAFFGQGTRLTVV.

The DNA of the CDR3 is TGTGCCAGCTCACCAGGACTAGCGGGAGAAGAGCAGTTCTTC. Encoded protein: CASSPGLAGEEQFF. The V call is TRBV18, the J call TRBJ2-1, with 13 bases identical to TRBD2. Trimming took 2 bases from V and 10 from J; bases not matched to a gene: 2. Germline CDR1 is KGHSH and CDR2 is LQKENI. The CDR3 runs to 14 residues.

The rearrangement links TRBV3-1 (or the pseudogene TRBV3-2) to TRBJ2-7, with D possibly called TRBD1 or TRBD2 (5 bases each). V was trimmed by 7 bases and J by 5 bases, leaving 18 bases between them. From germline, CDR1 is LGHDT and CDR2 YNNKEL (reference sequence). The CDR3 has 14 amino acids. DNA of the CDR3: TGTGCCAGCACTCTCTCGGGGCAGGGAAACGAGCAGTACTTC. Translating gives CASTLSGQGNEQYF.

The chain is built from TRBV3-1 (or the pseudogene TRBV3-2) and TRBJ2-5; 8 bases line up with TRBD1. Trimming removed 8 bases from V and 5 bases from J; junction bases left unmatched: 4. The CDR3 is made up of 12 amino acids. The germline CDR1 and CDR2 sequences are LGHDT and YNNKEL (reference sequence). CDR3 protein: CASDHRGETQYF. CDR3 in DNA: TGTGCCAGCGACCACAGGGGGGAGACCCAGTACTTC.

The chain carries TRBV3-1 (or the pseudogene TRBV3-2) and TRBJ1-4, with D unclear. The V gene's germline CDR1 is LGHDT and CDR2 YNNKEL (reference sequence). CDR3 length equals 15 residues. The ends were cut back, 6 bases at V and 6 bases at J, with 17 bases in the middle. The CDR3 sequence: CASRSRARRDEKLFF. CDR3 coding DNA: TGTGCCAGCAGATCAAGGGCCAGGAGGGATGAAAAACTGTTTTTT.

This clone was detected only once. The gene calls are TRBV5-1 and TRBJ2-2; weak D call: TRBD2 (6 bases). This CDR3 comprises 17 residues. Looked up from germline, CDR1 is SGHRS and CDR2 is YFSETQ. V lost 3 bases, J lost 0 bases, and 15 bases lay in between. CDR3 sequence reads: CASSWVLASANTGELFF. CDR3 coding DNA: TGCGCCAGCAGCTGGGTTCTAGCGTCCGCGAACACCGGGGAGCTGTTTTTT.

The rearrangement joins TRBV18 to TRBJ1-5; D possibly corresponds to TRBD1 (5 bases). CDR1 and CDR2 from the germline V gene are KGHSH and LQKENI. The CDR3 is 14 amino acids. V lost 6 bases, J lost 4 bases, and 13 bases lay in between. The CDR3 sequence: CASSRGDGNQPQHF. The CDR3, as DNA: TGTGCCAGCTCGCGTGGGGACGGTAATCAGCCCCAGCATTTT.

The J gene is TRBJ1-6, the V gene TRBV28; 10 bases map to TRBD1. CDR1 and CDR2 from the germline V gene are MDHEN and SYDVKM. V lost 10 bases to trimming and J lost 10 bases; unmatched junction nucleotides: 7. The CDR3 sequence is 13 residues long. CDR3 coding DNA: TGTGCCACGGGATCGGGACAGGGGTCACCCCTCCACTTT. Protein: CATGSGQGSPLHF.

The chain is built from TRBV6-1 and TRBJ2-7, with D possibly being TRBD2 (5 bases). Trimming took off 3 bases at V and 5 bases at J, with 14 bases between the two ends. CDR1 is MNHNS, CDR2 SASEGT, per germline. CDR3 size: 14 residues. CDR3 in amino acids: CASSDGLAAHEQYF. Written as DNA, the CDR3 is TGTGCCAGCAGTGACGGACTGGCAGCTCACGAGCAGTACTTC.

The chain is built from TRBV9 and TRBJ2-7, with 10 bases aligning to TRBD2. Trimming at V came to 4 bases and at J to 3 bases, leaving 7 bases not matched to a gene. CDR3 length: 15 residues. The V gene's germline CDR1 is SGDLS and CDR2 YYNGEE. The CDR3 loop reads CASSSGLANLYEQYF. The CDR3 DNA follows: TGTGCCAGCAGCTCGGGACTAGCGAACCTCTACGAGCAGTACTTC.

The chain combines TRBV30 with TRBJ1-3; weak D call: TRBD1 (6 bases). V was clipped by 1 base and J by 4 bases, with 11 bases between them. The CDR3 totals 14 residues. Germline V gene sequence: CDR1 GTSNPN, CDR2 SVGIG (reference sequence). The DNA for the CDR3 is TGTGCCTGGAGTGGAGGGGGTTGGGGAAACACCATATATTTT. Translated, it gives CAWSGGGWGNTIYF.

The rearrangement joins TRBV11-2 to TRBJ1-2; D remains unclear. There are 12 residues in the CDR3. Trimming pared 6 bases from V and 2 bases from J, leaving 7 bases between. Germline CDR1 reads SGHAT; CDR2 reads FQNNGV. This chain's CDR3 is CASSQINYGYTF. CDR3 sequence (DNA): TGTGCCAGCAGTCAGATAAACTATGGCTACACCTTC.